These T cell receptor beta chains were read from a single sample in a study of cytomegalovirus exposure and HLA in healthy donors. Using immunoSEQ multiplex PCR, the repertoire was profiled, and TCRdb retains in-frame clones only, with some absent. The sample spans just over 80,000 clones; the ten largest clones claim approximately 1%. The specimen sequenced was PBMCs. The receptor set was obtained from a woman in her 30s in good health and CMV-seronegative. The CDR3 runs from the conserved cysteine through the conserved F or W. The D gene is left open where the match is weak.

V: TRBV6-6
D: -
J: TRBJ1-3
DNA: TGTGCCAGCGTCTCGGGTGGTGTAAGGGGAAACACCATATATTTT
CDR3: CASVSGGVRGNTIYF

V: TRBV4-1
D: TRBD2
J: TRBJ2-7
DNA: TGCGCCAGCAGCCAAATAGCGGGAGGGGGCTACGAGCAGTACTTC
CDR3: CASSQIAGGGYEQYF

V: TRBV2
D: -
J: TRBJ2-1
DNA: TGTGCCAGCAAAGAGAACTCAAGCCCCAACAATGAGCAGTTCTTC
CDR3: CASKENSSPNNEQFF

V: TRBV7-9
D: -
J: TRBJ1-2
DNA: TGTGCCAGCAGCTTAGAGGGCGGGTCTAACTATGGCTACACCTTC
CDR3: CASSLEGGSNYGYTF

V: TRBV5-4
D: -
J: TRBJ1-1
DNA: TGTGCCAGCAGCGTGGAAAGGGGTACTGAAGCTTTCTTT
CDR3: CASSVERGTEAFF

V: TRBV6-5
D: -
J: TRBJ2-7
DNA: TGTGCCAGCAGTTCCCCCGGACACTACGAGCAGTACTTC
CDR3: CASSSPGHYEQYF

V: TRBV5-1
D: TRBD1
J: TRBJ1-2
DNA: TGCGCCAGCAGCCCCAAAATTCCAGGGGGAGACTATGGCTACACCTTC
CDR3: CASSPKIPGGDYGYTF

V: TRBV5-1
D: TRBD1
J: TRBJ2-7
DNA: TGCGCCAGCAGCGTGGACAGGAGCTCCTACGAGCAGTACTTC
CDR3: CASSVDRSSYEQYF

V: TRBV4-2
D: TRBD1
J: TRBJ1-1
DNA: TGTGCCAGCAGCCCAGCAGACAGGGTGGAAACTGAAGCTTTCTTT
CDR3: CASSPADRVETEAFF

V: TRBV6-1
D: TRBD1
J: TRBJ2-7
DNA: TGTGCCAGCAGCCCTCCAGGGACAGGGGGCTACGAGCAGTACTTC
CDR3: CASSPPGTGGYEQYF

V: TRBV6-1
D: TRBD2
J: TRBJ2-1
DNA: TGTGCCAGCCTAGCGGGGGCAATTGGGAATGAGCAGTTCTTC
CDR3: CASLAGAIGNEQFF

V: TRBV30
D: TRBD2
J: TRBJ2-7
DNA: TGTGCCTGGAGCGAAACCCTCCCGGGACTAGACCACGAGCAGTACTTC
CDR3: CAWSETLPGLDHEQYF

V: TRBV30
D: -
J: TRBJ1-1
DNA: TGTGCCTGGAAGATCCCAGGGTGGGACACTGAAGCTTTCTTT
CDR3: CAWKIPGWDTEAFF

V: TRBV19
D: -
J: TRBJ1-1
DNA: TGTGCCAGTAGTGTACATACCGCCACTGAAGCTTTCTTT
CDR3: CASSVHTATEAFF

V: TRBV2
D: -
J: TRBJ2-3
DNA: TGTGCCAGCAGCCTAGTTGGTACGCAGTATTTT
CDR3: CASSLVGTQYF

V: TRBV30
D: -
J: TRBJ1-1
DNA: TGTGCCTGGAGTGTAGGAGGTACCGGACAGCATGAAGCTTTCTTT
CDR3: CAWSVGGTGQHEAFF

V: TRBV30
D: -
J: TRBJ2-2
DNA: TGTGCCTGGAAATCCGGGACGAACACCGGGGAGCTGTTTTTT
CDR3: CAWKSGTNTGELFF

V: TRBV5-1
D: -
J: TRBJ2-7
DNA: TGCGCCAGCAGCTTGCAGATCGGGAGCTCCTACGAGCAGTACTTC
CDR3: CASSLQIGSSYEQYF

V: TRBV29-1
D: -
J: TRBJ1-1
DNA: TGCAGCGTTGAGGAGGGTGGGGGGACTGAAGCTTTCTTT
CDR3: CSVEEGGGTEAFF